The clone carrying this TCR beta chain occurred a few times. This record belongs to a study of blood T cell repertoires in COVID-19. Whole-study context: Collection of acute and convalescent COVID-19 samples took place in the United States, Italy and Spain. T cells, B-cell-depleted T cells, or PBMCs provided the cDNA or gDNA that served as material.

Original methodology: For nucleated cells, counts were estimated from reference gene primer amplification. Assay used: immunoSEQ multiplex PCR; TCRdb lists only in-frame clones, some missing. The V and J calls and clone size were taken over from that table, and D and trimming were inferred from the DNA. The sample has around 160,000 clones, roughly four fifths seen once. V dropped 0 bases and J dropped 0 bases, with 11 bases sitting between them. This CDR3 has 16 residues. CDR1 is LNHNV, CDR2 YYDKDF, per germline (reference sequence). Sequencing was performed on peripheral blood. This chain connects TRBV15 to TRBJ1-2; weak D call: TRBD1 (6 bases). The TCR originated in a man aged 55 to 70 with active or convalescent COVID-19. The CDR3 loop is CATSRDRGGANYGYTF. The CDR3 bases are TGTGCCACCAGCAGAGATCGGGGGGGCGCTAACTATGGCTACACCTTC.